Described below is a single T cell receptor (beta chain) sequence and its context. Its antigen remains unknown. At the DNA level, this CDR3 is encoded by other sequences in the same sample as well. For each subset, genomic DNA was distributed in equal portions over several immunoSEQ plates. TCRdb keeps only in-frame clones here, not all; method: immunoSEQ multiplex PCR. The sample has approximately 600,000 clones; approximately 95% are singletons. These data originate in a study of shared clonotypes between healthy human individuals. Study-wide background: Contributing individuals were a couple of females and three males aged 18 to 49. Study-wide points: Clonotypes shared by all four sorted-subset donors had higher generation probabilities than non-shared clonotypes.

Naive CD8 cells comprised CD45RO-negative, CCR7-positively selected cells, excluding terminally differentiated effector memory CD45RA+ cells. Donors comprised healthy HIV-negative adults lacking recent acute infections or vaccinations. V was clipped by 5 bases and J by 3 bases, with 5 bases between them. This CDR3 has 11 residues. The germline V gene encodes CDR1 MNHEY and CDR2 SMNVEV (reference sequence). The chain uses TRBV27 and TRBJ2-7; D perhaps matches TRBD2 (5 bases). The source of this sequence is a woman aged 30 to 39 in good health. The sequencing input was naive CD8+ T cells sorted from blood. The CDR3 spells CASSEGYEQYF. DNA of the CDR3: TGTGCCAGCAGTGAGGGCTACGAGCAGTACTTC.